One and the same sample provided the 5 T cell receptor beta chains below, sequenced in a study of graft-versus-host responses after intestinal transplantation. TCRdb keeps only in-frame clones here, not all; method: immunoSEQ multiplex PCR. Counted here are about 88,000 clones, approximately 92% occurring once; the ten biggest clones make up less than 0.4%. Their antigen targets remain unknown. The starting material was unstimulated CD4+ T cells sorted from spleen or lymph node cells, obtained before intestinal transplant. The receptors here all came from a human donor who received an intestinal transplant.

The chain uses TRBV27 and TRBJ2-6, with 8 bases aligning to TRBD1. The CDR3 sequence is 15 residues long. Unmatched junction bases numbered 9, after V lost 10 bases and J lost 4 bases. CDR1 MNHEY and CDR2 SMNVEV come from the germline V gene (reference sequence). For the CDR3, the DNA is TGTGCCACCACCCGGACAGGGATCGGGGCCAACGTCCTGACTTTC. Residues: CATTRTGIGANVLTF. The variable domain in full, completed from reference TRBV27 and TRBJ2-6, reads EAQVTQNPRYLITVTGKKLTVTCSQNMNHEYMSWYRQDPGLGLRQIYYSMNVEVTDKGDVPEGYKVSRKEKRNFPLILESPSPNQTSLYFCATTRTGIGANVLTFGAGSRLTVL.

This clone was picked up one time. A read error may produce the germline difference seen at one junction end. The chain uses TRBV18 and TRBJ1-3; the D is unclear. CDR3 size: 17 residues. Germline values: CDR1 KGHSH, CDR2 LQKENI. The CDR3 bases are TGTGCCAGCGCACCATTGACCGGGCCTCAGACGCGAAACACCATATATTTT. This sequence encodes CASAPLTGPQTRNTIYF.

This chain uses TRBV19 with TRBJ1-1, with unresolved D. Germline assignment: CDR1 LNHDA and CDR2 SQIVND (reference sequence). V shed 3 bases and J shed 4 bases, with 18 bases lying between them. The CDR3 sequence is 16 residues long. CDR3 sequence (DNA): TGTGCCAGTAGTATTCATGGAAATGAGGAATCCACTGAAGCTTTCTTT. Its translation is CASSIHGNEESTEAFF.

This clone was seen once. J is TRBJ2-3 and V is TRBV6-5, with 9 bases lining up with TRBD1. Per the germline V gene, CDR1 is MNHEY and CDR2 is SVGAGI. Germline trimming cut 8 bases from V and 4 bases from J; bases unmatched to any gene: 10. CDR3 size: 15 residues. The CDR3 DNA reads TGTGCCAGCGGACGGGGGGACAGGGTGGCAGATACGCAGTATTTT. It is translated as CASGRGDRVADTQYF.

The genes are TRBV4-1 and TRBJ2-1; perhaps TRBD2 as D (6 bases). The CDR3 totals 14 residues. Trimming shortened V by 0 bases and J by 12 bases, and 15 bases separated the two germline ends. Per the germline V gene, CDR1 is MGHRA and CDR2 is YSYEKL. CDR3 DNA: TGCGCCAGCAGCCAAGAGGAACTAGCCCCAGGGCAGTTCTTC. As protein: CASSQEELAPGQFF.